This TCR beta chain emerged from a study of human T cells and chemical hapten exposure. In TCRdb, the RACE reads were re-called with MiXCR into one record per CDR3 protein. The sample carries roughly 200,000 distinct CDR3 sequences, 24% recorded once. Trimming pared 1 base from V and 7 bases from J, leaving 11 bases between. Germline loops: CDR1 MNHEY, CDR2 SMNVEV (reference sequence). CDR3 length equals 14 residues. Described time point: patch test 3, about 24 weeks after DPC sensitization. Treatment of the sample: therapeutic diphenylcyclopropenone sensitization with weekly scalp DPC. This clonotype occurred a few times.

This sample comprised whole blood, obtained in connection with sensitization to the hapten diphenylcyclopropenone (DPC). This sequence was found in a middle-aged woman with alopecia areata. Some clones in this sample may be carry-over from other donors' samples. This chain links TRBV27 with TRBJ1-5; no clear D. Here the CDR3 reads CASSLYGVGQPQHF. CDR3 bases: TGTGCCAGCAGTTTATACGGGGTGGGGCAGCCCCAGCATTTT.